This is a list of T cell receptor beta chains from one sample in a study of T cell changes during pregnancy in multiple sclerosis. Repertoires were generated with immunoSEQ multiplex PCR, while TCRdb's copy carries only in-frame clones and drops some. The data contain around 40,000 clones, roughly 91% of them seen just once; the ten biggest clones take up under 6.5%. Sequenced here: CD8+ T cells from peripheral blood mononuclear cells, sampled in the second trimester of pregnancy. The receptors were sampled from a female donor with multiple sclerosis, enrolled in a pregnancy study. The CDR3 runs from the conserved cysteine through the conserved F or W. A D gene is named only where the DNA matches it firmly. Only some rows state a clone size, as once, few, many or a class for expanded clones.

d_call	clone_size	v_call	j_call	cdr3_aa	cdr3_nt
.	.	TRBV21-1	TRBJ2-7	CASIDRGPLEQYF	TGTGCCAGCATCGACAGGGGGCCTCTCGAGCAGTACTTC
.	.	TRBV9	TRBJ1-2	CASSATDSFGGGYTF	TGTGCCAGCAGCGCGACCGACTCCTTCGGTGGGGGCTACACCTTC
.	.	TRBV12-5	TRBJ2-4	CASGPTQQGAKNIQYF	TGTGCTAGTGGTCCCACACAACAGGGAGCCAAAAACATTCAGTACTTC
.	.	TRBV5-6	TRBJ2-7	CASSLGGGTYEQYF	TGTGCCAGCAGCTTGGGCGGAGGTACCTACGAGCAGTACTTC
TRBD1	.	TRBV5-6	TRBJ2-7	CASAGRGTGEYEQYF	TGTGCCAGCGCGGGTCGGGGAACAGGGGAGTACGAGCAGTACTTC
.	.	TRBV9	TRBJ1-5	CASSEGDSNQPQHF	TGTGCCAGCAGCGAGGGGGATAGCAATCAGCCCCAGCATTTT
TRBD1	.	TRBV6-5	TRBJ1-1	CASSFSGTGMTEAFF	TGTGCCAGCAGCTTCTCAGGGACAGGGATGACTGAAGCTTTCTTT
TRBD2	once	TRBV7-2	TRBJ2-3	CASSSSGWGADTQYF	TGTGCCAGCAGCTCTAGCGGGTGGGGGGCGGATACGCAGTATTTT
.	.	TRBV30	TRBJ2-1	CAWSGPGGGSYNEQFF	TGTGCCTGGAGTGGCCCTGGGGGAGGCTCCTACAATGAGCAGTTCTTC
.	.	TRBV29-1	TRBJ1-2	CSVEDSAVYYGYTF	TGCAGCGTTGAAGATTCTGCGGTCTACTATGGCTACACCTTC
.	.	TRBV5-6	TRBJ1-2	CASSLARTALNYGYTF	TGTGCCAGCAGCTTGGCCCGGACAGCCCTCAACTATGGCTACACCTTC
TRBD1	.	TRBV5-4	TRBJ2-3	CASSGRDSRTDTQYF	TGTGCCAGCAGCGGCCGGGACAGTCGCACAGATACGCAGTATTTT
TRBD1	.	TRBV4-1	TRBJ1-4	CASSHIQTGVFEKLFF	TGCGCCAGCAGCCATATTCAAACAGGGGTATTCGAAAAACTGTTTTTT
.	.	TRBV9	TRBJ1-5	CASSATGGLNQPQHF	TGTGCCAGCAGCGCGACCGGGGGGCTCAATCAGCCCCAGCATTTT
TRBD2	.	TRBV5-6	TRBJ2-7	CASSPSGHEQYF	TGTGCCAGCAGCCCTAGCGGACACGAGCAGTACTTC
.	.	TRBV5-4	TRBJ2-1	CASSSASYNEQFF	TGTGCCAGCAGCTCCGCGTCCTACAATGAGCAGTTCTTC
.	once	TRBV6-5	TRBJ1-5	CASSYLGGNQPQHF	TGTGCCAGCAGTTACCTGGGGGGAAATCAGCCCCAGCATTTT
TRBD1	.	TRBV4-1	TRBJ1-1	CASSRGQGEAPEAFF	TGCGCCAGCAGCCGCGGACAGGGTGAGGCTCCTGAAGCTTTCTTT
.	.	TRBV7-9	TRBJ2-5	CASSPREVWETQYF	TGTGCCAGCAGCCCAAGGGAGGTTTGGGAGACCCAGTACTTC
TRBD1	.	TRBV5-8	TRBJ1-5	CASSLGSWDRQHF	TGTGCCAGCAGCTTGGGGTCCTGGGACAGACAGCATTTT
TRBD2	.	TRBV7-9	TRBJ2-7	CASSFGGEPYEQYF	TGTGCCAGCAGCTTCGGGGGGGAACCCTACGAGCAGTACTTC
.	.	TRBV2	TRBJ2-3	CASSPSIEGGTWDTQYF	TGTGCCAGCAGTCCCTCAATTGAGGGGGGGACTTGGGATACGCAGTATTTT
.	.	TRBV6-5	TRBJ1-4	CASSYSAGSQEKLFF	TGTGCCAGCAGTTACTCGGCGGGGTCTCAGGAAAAACTGTTTTTT
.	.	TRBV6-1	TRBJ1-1	CASSLFAGRDTEAFF	TGTGCCAGCAGTCTTTTTGCGGGACGGGACACTGAAGCTTTCTTT
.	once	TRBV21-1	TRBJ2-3	CASRTRLFARSDTQYF	TGTGCCAGCAGGACGAGGTTGTTTGCGCGGAGCGATACGCAGTATTTT
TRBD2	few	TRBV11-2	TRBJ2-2	CASSPRETNTGELFF	TGTGCCAGCAGCCCGCGGGAGACGAACACCGGGGAGCTGTTTTTT